This paragraph covers one T cell receptor (beta chain) sequence. Its antigen is as yet unknown. The template for TCR beta VDJ and CDR3 sequence profiling was genomic DNA. Each CDR3 protein is one row after TCRdb ran MiXCR on the reads. The table has 200,000 to 250,000 distinct CDR3 sequences, more than 55% seen once; the top ten hold about 60%. The CDR3 contains 15 residues. V was trimmed by 1 base and J by 7 bases, leaving 14 bases between them. CDR1 is LNHNV, CDR2 YYDKDF, per germline (reference sequence). The data derive from a study of CD8+CD57+ T cells in acquired aplastic anemia. Study-wide results and caveats: Patients shared twenty-nine CD8+ CDR3 sequences with controls.

Sequencing involved patients with CD8+CD57+ cell expansion previously shown by flow cytometry. This chain links TRBV15 with TRBJ2-1; the D gene is possibly TRBD2 (6 bases). The sequenced sample was sorted CD4+, CD8+, or CD8+CD57+ T cells (not recorded which) from PBMCs. This sequence originates from a human donor with aplastic anemia. The CDR3 DNA reads TGTGCCACCAGCAGAGTGGGGGGAAGATGGAATGAGCAGTTCTTC. Its protein product is CATSRVGGRWNEQFF.